This T cell receptor beta chain was documented in a study of regulatory T cells in long-lasting Graves disease. This clonotype occurred many times. Its antigen is undetermined. Time point in this sample: newly diagnosed GD, antithyroid drugs for less than 3 months. PBMC RNA served as the TCR library source. V lost 5 bases to trimming and J lost 4 bases; unmatched junction nucleotides: 8. Germline-derived CDR1 and CDR2 are DFQATT and SNEGSKA (reference sequence). The CDR3 extends over 14 amino acids. The study's findings and limits: Those with persistent Graves' had less TCR diversity than newly diagnosed patients. There were preferences for TRBV28, TRBJ1-2 and TRBJ2-5 in persistent disease. New patients shared some 890 public clonotypes, fewer than the 2,500 to 3,500 shared by persistent patients.

CDR3-region Arm-PCR and iRepertoire HTBI primers produced the TCR beta libraries. Source study methods: In the combined samples, 62 TRBV and 15 or so TRBJ segments were identified. TCRdb recomputed calls from the multiplex PCR reads with MiXCR, one row per CDR3 protein. The V and J calls and clone size are TCRdb's, not the authors'. Altogether roughly 220,000 distinct CDR3 sequences are present, about a sixth being singletons, with the ten largest covering approximately 24%. Source: peripheral blood mononuclear cells (PBMCs), taken at new diagnosis, from a patient treated with antithyroid drugs. The source is a female donor with Graves disease. The chain combines TRBV20-1 with TRBJ2-3, with TRBD1 matching over 8 bases. The CDR3 region has the DNA TGCAGTGCTTCGACAGGGGACGGGTCAGATACGCAGTATTTT. Its translation is CSASTGDGSDTQYF.